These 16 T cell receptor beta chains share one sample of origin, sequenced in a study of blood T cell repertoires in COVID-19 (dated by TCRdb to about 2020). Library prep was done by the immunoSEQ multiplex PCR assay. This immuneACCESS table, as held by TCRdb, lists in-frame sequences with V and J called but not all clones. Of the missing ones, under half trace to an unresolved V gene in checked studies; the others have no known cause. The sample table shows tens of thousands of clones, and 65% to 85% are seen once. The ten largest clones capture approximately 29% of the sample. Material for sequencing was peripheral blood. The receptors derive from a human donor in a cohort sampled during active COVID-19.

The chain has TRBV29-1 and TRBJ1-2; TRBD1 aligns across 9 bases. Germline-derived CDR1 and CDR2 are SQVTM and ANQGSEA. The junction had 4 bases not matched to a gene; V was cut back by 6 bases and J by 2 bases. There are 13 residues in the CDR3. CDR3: CSVGQGDNYGYTF. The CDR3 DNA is TGCAGCGTGGGACAGGGAGACAACTATGGCTACACCTTC.

CDR3 amino acids: CASSPGYPYEQYF. CDR3 coding DNA: TGCGCCAGCAGCCCAGGGTACCCCTACGAGCAGTACTTC. The genes are TRBV4-3 and TRBJ2-7; a weak D match, TRBD1 (5 bases). CDR1 is LGHNA and CDR2 is YSLEER in the germline V gene. The CDR3 consists of 13 residues. Trimming took off 4 bases at V and 2 bases at J, with 9 bases between the two ends.

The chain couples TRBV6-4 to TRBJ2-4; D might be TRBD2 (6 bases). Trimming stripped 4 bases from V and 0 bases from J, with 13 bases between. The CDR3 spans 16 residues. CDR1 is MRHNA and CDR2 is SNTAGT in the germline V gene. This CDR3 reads CASSVWGRLAKNIQYF. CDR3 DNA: TGTGCCAGCAGTGTCTGGGGGAGGCTAGCCAAAAACATTCAGTACTTC.

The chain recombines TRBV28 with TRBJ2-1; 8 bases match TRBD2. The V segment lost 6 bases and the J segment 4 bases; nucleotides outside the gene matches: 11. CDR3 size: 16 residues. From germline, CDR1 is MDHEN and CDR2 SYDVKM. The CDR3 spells CASSGGGGGAYNEQFF. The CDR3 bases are TGTGCCAGCAGCGGGGGGGGCGGCGGAGCATACAATGAGCAGTTCTTC.

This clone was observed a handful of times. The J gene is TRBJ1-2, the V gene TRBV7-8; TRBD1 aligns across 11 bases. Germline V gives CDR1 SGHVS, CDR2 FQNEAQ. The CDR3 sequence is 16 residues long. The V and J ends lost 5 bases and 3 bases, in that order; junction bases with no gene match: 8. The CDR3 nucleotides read TGTGCCAGCAGCCCGGGACAGGGGGGCGAGGACTATGGCTACACCTTC. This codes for CASSPGQGGEDYGYTF.

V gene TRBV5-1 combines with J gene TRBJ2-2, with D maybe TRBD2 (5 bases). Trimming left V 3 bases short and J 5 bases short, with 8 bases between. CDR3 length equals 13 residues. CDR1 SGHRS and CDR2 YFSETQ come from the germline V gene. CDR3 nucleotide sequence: TGCGCCAGCAGCTCCCCGGGGACCGGGGAGCTGTTTTTT. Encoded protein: CASSSPGTGELFF.

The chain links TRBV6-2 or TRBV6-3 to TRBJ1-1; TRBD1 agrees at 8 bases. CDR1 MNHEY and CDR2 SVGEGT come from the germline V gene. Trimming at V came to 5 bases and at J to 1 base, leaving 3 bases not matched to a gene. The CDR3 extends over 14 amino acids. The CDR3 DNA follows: TGTGCCAGCAGTCTGACAGGGGCGAACACTGAAGCTTTCTTT. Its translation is CASSLTGANTEAFF.

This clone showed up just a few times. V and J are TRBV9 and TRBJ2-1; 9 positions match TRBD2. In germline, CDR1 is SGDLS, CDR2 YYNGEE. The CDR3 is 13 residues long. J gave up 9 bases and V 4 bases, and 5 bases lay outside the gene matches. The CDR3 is CASSPGTSLEQFF. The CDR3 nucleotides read TGTGCCAGCAGCCCTGGGACTAGCCTTGAGCAGTTCTTC.

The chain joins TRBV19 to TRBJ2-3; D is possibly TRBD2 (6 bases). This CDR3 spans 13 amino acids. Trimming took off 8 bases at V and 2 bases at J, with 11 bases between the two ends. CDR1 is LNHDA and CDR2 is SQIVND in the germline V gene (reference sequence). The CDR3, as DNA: TGTGCCAGTTTGGACTACTACACAGATACGCAGTATTTT. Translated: CASLDYYTDTQYF.

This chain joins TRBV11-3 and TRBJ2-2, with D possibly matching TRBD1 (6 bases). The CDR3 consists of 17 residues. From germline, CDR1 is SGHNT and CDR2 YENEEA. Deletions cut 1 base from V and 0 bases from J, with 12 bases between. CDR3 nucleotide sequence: TGTGCCAGCAGCTTAGGTTCCCGACAGGCGAACACCGGGGAGCTGTTTTTT. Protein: CASSLGSRQANTGELFF.

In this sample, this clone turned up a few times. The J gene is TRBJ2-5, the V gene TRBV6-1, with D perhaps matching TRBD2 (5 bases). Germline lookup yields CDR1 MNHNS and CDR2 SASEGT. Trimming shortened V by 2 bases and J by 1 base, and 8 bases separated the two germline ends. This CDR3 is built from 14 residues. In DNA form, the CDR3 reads TGTGCCAGCAGTGAATCGGGGTCCCAAGAGACCCAGTACTTC. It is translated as CASSESGSQETQYF.

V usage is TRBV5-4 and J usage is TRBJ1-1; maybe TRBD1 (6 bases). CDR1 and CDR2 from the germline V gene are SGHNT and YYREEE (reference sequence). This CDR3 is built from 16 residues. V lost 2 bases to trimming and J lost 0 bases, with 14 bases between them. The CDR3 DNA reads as TGTGCCAGCAGCTTAAGAACAGGGAATATGAACACTGAAGCTTTCTTT. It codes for CASSLRTGNMNTEAFF.

The CDR3: CASSLAGGQETQYF. CDR3 DNA sequence: TGTGCCAGCAGCTTAGCCGGGGGCCAAGAGACCCAGTACTTC. This rearrangement joins TRBV7-9 to TRBJ2-5; perhaps TRBD2 as D (6 bases). Per the germline V gene, CDR1 is SEHNR and CDR2 is FQNEAQ (reference sequence). This CDR3 is 14 amino acids long. Trimming stripped 0 bases from V and 1 base from J, with 6 bases between.

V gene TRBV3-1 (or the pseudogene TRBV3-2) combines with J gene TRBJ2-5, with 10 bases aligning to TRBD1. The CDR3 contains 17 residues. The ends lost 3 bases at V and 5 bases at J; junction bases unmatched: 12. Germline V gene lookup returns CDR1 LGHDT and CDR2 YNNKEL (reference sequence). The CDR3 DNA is TGTGCCAGCAGCCAGGAGATCGACAGGGGGCCGGAGGAGACCCAGTACTTC. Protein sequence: CASSQEIDRGPEETQYF.

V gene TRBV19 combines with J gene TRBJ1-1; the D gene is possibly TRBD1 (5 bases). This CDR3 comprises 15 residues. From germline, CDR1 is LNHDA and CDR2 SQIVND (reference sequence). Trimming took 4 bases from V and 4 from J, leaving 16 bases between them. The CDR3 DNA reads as TGTGCCAGTAGTACACAGGCGGCCTCAGGCACTGAAGCTTTCTTT. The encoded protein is CASSTQAASGTEAFF.

CDR3: CASSPRDRAQTQYF. CDR3 nucleotides: TGTGCCAGCTCGCCCCGGGACAGGGCCCAGACCCAGTACTTC. This chain joins TRBV7-8 and TRBJ2-5; 9 nucleotides match TRBD1. Germline CDR1 is SGHVS and CDR2 is FQNEAQ. The CDR3 covers 14 residues. V was clipped by 8 bases and J by 6 bases; unmatched bases: 10.